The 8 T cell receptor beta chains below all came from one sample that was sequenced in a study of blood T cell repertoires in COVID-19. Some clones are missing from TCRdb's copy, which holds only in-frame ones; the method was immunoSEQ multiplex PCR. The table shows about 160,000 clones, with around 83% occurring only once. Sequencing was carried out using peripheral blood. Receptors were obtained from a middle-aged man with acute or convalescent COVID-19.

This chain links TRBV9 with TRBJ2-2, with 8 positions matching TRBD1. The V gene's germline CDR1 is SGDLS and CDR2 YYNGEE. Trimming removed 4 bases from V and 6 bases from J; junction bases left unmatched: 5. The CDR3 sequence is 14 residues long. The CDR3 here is CASSPRQGSGELFF. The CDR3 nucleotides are TGTGCCAGCAGCCCCAGACAGGGGTCCGGGGAGCTGTTTTTT.

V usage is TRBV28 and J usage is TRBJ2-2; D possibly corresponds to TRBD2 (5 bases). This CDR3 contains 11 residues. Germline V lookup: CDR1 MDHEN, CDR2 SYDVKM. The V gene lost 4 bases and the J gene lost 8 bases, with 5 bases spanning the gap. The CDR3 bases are TGTGCCAGCAGTTGGAGGGGGGAGCTGTTTTTT. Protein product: CASSWRGELFF.

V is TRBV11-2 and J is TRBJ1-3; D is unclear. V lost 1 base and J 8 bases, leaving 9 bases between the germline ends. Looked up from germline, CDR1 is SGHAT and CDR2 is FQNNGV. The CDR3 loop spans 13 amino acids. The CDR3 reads CASSLAQAYTIYF. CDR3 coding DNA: TGTGCCAGCAGCTTAGCCCAGGCTTACACCATATATTTT.

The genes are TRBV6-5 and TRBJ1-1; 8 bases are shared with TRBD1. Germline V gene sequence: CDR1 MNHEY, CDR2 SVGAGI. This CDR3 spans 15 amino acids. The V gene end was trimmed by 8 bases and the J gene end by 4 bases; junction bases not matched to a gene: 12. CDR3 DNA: TGTGCCAGCTGGGATTACAGGGGGGCGAGCACTGAAGCTTTCTTT. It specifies CASWDYRGASTEAFF.

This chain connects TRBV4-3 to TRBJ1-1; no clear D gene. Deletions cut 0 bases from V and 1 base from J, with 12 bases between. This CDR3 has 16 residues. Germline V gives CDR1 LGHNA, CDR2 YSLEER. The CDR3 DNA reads TGCGCCAGCAGCCAAGATACGGGGTTGGGGAACACTGAAGCTTTCTTT. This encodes CASSQDTGLGNTEAFF.

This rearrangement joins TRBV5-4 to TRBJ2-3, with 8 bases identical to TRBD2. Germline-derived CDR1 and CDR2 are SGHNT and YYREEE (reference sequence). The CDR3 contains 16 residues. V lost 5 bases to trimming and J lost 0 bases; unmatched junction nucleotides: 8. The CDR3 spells CASSLLAGLSTDTQYF. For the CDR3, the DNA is TGTGCCAGCAGTCTCCTAGCGGGCTTAAGCACAGATACGCAGTATTTT.

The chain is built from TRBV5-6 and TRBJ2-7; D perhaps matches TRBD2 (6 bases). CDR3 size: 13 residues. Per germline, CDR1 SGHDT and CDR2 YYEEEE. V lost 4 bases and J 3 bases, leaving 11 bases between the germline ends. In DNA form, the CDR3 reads TGTGCCAGCAGCGCCGGGACTTACTACGAGCAGTACTTC. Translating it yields CASSAGTYYEQYF.

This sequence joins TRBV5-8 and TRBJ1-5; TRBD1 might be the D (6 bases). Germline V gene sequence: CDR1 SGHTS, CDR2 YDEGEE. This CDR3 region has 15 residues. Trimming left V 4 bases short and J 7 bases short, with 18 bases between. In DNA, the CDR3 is TGTGCCAGCAGCCCCAGAATACAGGGACGACAGCCCCAGCATTTT. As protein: CASSPRIQGRQPQHF.